These 19 T cell receptor beta chains share one sample of origin, sequenced in a study of blood T cell repertoires in COVID-19. Using immunoSEQ multiplex PCR, the repertoire was profiled, and TCRdb retains in-frame clones only, with some absent. The table records about 170,000 clones, roughly four fifths of them present only once. Sequencing was performed on peripheral blood. All receptors derive from a woman of 80 years or more with COVID-19, enrolled during active disease.

This sequence joins TRBV7-3 and TRBJ1-1; 8 nucleotides align to TRBD1. The CDR3 contains 13 residues. CDR1 and CDR2 (germline): SGHTA, FQGTGA. The J segment lost 6 bases and the V segment lost 5 bases, leaving 5 bases of the junction unmatched. The CDR3 DNA sequence: TGTGCCAGCAGCCCGGACAGGGTTGCTGAAGCTTTCTTT. Its translation is CASSPDRVAEAFF.

As for this clone: The sample holds other DNA sequences that translate to the same CDR3. V usage is TRBV6-2 or TRBV6-3 and J usage is TRBJ2-1, with 7 bases that match TRBD2. The V gene's germline CDR1 is MNHEY and CDR2 SVGEGT. The length of the CDR3 is 15 residues. V lost 0 bases to trimming and J lost 6 bases; unmatched junction nucleotides: 5. CDR3 residues: CASSYSGLDGNEQFF. CDR3 sequence (DNA): TGTGCCAGCAGTTACTCCGGACTAGATGGCAATGAGCAGTTCTTC.

A single count supports this clone. V gene TRBV13 combines with J gene TRBJ1-3; the D gene is possibly TRBD1 (5 bases). The germline V gene encodes CDR1 PRHDT and CDR2 FYEKMQ (reference sequence). There are 14 residues in the CDR3. Trimming took 2 bases from V and 3 from J, leaving 8 bases between them. The CDR3 coding sequence is TGTGCCAGCAGCTTACGGGGGATTGGAAACACCATATATTTT. The encoded protein is CASSLRGIGNTIYF.

The chain employs TRBV5-4 and TRBJ2-5, with 8 bases lining up with TRBD2. Germline CDR1 SGHNT, CDR2 YYREEE (reference sequence). J was trimmed by 5 bases and V by 3 bases; bases with no gene match: 18. This CDR3 has 18 residues. Here the CDR3 DNA reads TGTGCCAGCAGCTGGGGGCCTTGGGGGAGCGGGGGAGATGAGACCCAGTACTTC. This encodes CASSWGPWGSGGDETQYF.

CDR3 nucleotide sequence: TGTGCCAGCAGTACGTACCGGGACAGAAATGAAAAACTGTTTTTT. Translation gives CASSTYRDRNEKLFF. V is TRBV28 and J is TRBJ1-4; TRBD1 matches 7 bases. The CDR3 length is 15 residues. Germline assignment: CDR1 MDHEN and CDR2 SYDVKM. V shed 5 bases and J 5 bases; nucleotides not matched to a gene: 8.

The rearrangement links TRBV2 to TRBJ2-7; D gene unclear. The CDR3 has 12 amino acids. The germline CDR1 and CDR2 sequences are SNHLY and FYNNEI. V lost 5 bases and J 0 bases, leaving 5 bases between the germline ends. In nucleotides, the CDR3 is TGTGCCAGCAGTCCCAGCTCCTACGAGCAGTACTTC. It is translated as CASSPSSYEQYF.

This clone came up once. CDR3 region: CATSRDRASNTEAFF. DNA of the CDR3: TGTGCCACCAGCAGAGACAGGGCGTCGAACACTGAAGCTTTCTTT. This chain uses TRBV15 with TRBJ1-1, with D maybe TRBD1 (5 bases). In germline, CDR1 is LNHNV, CDR2 YYDKDF (reference sequence). V lost 0 bases and J 1 base, leaving 9 bases between the germline ends. The length of the CDR3 is 15 residues.

J is TRBJ2-5 and V is TRBV5-1, with 14 positions matching TRBD2. The junction had 7 bases not matched to a gene; V was cut back by 2 bases and J by 4 bases. The CDR3 contains 17 residues. Germline V CDR1 and CDR2: SGHRS, YFSETQ. The CDR3 coding sequence is TGCGCCAGCAGCTTTGGACTAGCGGGAGGCGACGGAGAGACCCAGTACTTC. Amino acid sequence: CASSFGLAGGDGETQYF.

The chain joins TRBV27 to TRBJ1-1; perhaps TRBD1 as D (5 bases). The V end was cut by 6 bases, the J end by 1 base, with 15 bases between. CDR1 MNHEY and CDR2 SMNVEV come from the germline V gene (reference sequence). The CDR3 spans 15 residues. The CDR3 nucleotides are TGTGCCAGCAGGCCCGCGGGCGGGGCGAACACTGAAGCTTTCTTT. Encoded protein: CASRPAGGANTEAFF.

The J gene is TRBJ2-1, the V gene TRBV2; 9 bases fit TRBD1. J was trimmed by 9 bases and V by 6 bases; bases with no gene match: 9. The CDR3 has 14 residues. The germline V gene has CDR1 SNHLY and CDR2 FYNNEI. CDR3 sequence reads: CASRQQGASGEQFF. The CDR3 DNA sequence: TGTGCCAGCAGGCAACAGGGGGCTTCAGGTGAGCAGTTCTTC.

A few counts support this clone. The chain recombines TRBV28 with TRBJ2-5, with 7 bases that match TRBD1. Trimming cost V 6 bases and J 5 bases; bases outside gene matches: 12. CDR1 is MDHEN, CDR2 SYDVKM, per germline. The CDR3 runs 15 residues. The CDR3 sequence: CASSWWTPRGETQYF. The CDR3 DNA reads as TGTGCCAGCAGCTGGTGGACACCCAGGGGGGAGACCCAGTACTTC.

The rearrangement links TRBV6-1 to TRBJ2-3; 9 bases agree with TRBD2. The CDR3 covers 16 residues. Germline V gene sequence: CDR1 MNHNS, CDR2 SASEGT. The trim removed 2 bases at V and 1 base at J, leaving 4 bases unmatched. CDR3 DNA sequence: TGTGCCAGCAGTGAATACCCTAGCGGGGGCACAGATACGCAGTATTTT. The encoded protein is CASSEYPSGGTDTQYF.

J is TRBJ1-4 and V is TRBV11-2; D is unresolved. Germline assignment: CDR1 SGHAT and CDR2 FQNNGV. V was shortened by 3 bases and J by 2 bases, with 10 bases between the two germline ends. CDR3 size: 15 residues. The CDR3 DNA is TGTGCCAGCAGCTTTTTTCCTGCGACTAATGAAAAACTGTTTTTT. Amino acid sequence: CASSFFPATNEKLFF.

This clone was seen only a few times. The chain employs TRBV2 and TRBJ2-7, with 7 bases matching TRBD1. This CDR3 comprises 12 residues. Germline V CDR1 and CDR2: SNHLY, FYNNEI. Germline trimming cut 6 bases from V and 4 bases from J; bases unmatched to any gene: 3. CDR3 residues: CASRLQGYEQYF. Written as DNA, the CDR3 is TGTGCCAGCAGGTTACAGGGGTACGAGCAGTACTTC. The entire variable domain, with the rest obtained from reference TRBV2 and TRBJ2-7, is as follows: EPEVTQTPSHQVTQMGQEVILRCVPISNHLYFYWYRQILGQKVEFLVSFYNNEISEKSEIFDDQFSVERPDGSNFTLKIRSTKLEDSAMYFCASRLQGYEQYFGPGTRLTVT.

The chain uses TRBV7-9 and TRBJ2-1, with a possible D match to TRBD2 (5 bases). The CDR3 sequence is 15 residues long. Trimming shortened V by 10 bases and J by 5 bases, and 21 bases separated the two germline ends. Germline V gene data show CDR1 as SEHNR and CDR2 as FQNEAQ (reference sequence). The DNA for the CDR3 is TGTGCCAACGGAATGGGTTCGGGGTTACACAATGAGCAGTTCTTC. Its protein is CANGMGSGLHNEQFF.

This chain connects TRBV9 to TRBJ1-1; no definite D call. The germline CDR1 and CDR2 sequences are SGDLS and YYNGEE. V shed 1 base and J shed 2 bases, with 6 bases lying between them. The length of the CDR3 is 13 residues. The CDR3 coding sequence is TGTGCCAGCAGCGTAACAGCCAACACTGAAGCTTTCTTT. The encoded protein is CASSVTANTEAFF.

This rearrangement joins TRBV10-3 to TRBJ2-1; D is possibly TRBD2 (6 bases). Germline CDR1 ENHRY, CDR2 SYGVKD. This CDR3 has 12 residues. V gave up 5 bases and J gave up 10 bases, with 12 bases separating them. In nucleotides, the CDR3 is TGTGCCATCAGTACATGGACTAAAGAGCAGTTCTTC. It is translated as CAISTWTKEQFF.

V usage is TRBV2 and J usage is TRBJ2-7, with TRBD2 as a possible D gene (6 bases). V was cut by 7 bases and J by 2 bases, with 18 bases left in between. Germline CDR1 reads SNHLY; CDR2 reads FYNNEI. The CDR3 totals 15 residues. CDR3 nucleotides: TGTGCCAGCACCAGAATGAGGGCGGGGACCTACGAGCAGTACTTC. This translates into CASTRMRAGTYEQYF.

The DNA for the CDR3 is TGTGCCGGACGTAGAGCGGGGGGCACCGGGGAGCTGTTTTTT. Its protein product is CAGRRAGGTGELFF. J is TRBJ2-2 and V is TRBV27; 9 nucleotides align to TRBD2. V gave up 11 bases and J gave up 4 bases; unmatched junction bases: 8. The CDR3 extends over 14 amino acids. CDR1 is MNHEY and CDR2 is SMNVEV in the germline V gene (reference sequence).